These 22 T cell receptor beta chains originate from one sample sequenced in a study of blood T cell repertoires in COVID-19 (dated by TCRdb to about 2020). Library prep was done by the immunoSEQ multiplex PCR assay. What TCRdb holds here is the immuneACCESS table cut down to in-frame rearrangements. Part of the clones is not present; checked against another copy, under half of the missing clones reflect an unresolved V gene, and the others are unexplained. Recorded for this sample are 40,000 to 55,000 clones; approximately 85% of them occurred a single time. The ten most abundant clones make up about 33% of the sample. The sequencing sample was made of peripheral blood. The receptors derive from an elderly woman with acute or convalescent COVID-19.

This clone was observed a single time. The rearrangement uses TRBV4-2 and TRBJ2-7; tentatively, D is TRBD1 (6 bases). Germline V gives CDR1 LGHNA, CDR2 YNFKEQ. There are 13 residues in the CDR3. V was pared by 1 base and J by 8 bases, with 12 bases between. CDR3 nucleotide sequence: TGTGCCAGCAGCCAAGGGTACAGGGAACAGCAGTACTTC. It translates to CASSQGYREQQYF.

The chain has TRBV7-9 and TRBJ2-3; TRBD2 agrees at 10 bases. V was pared by 5 bases and J by 2 bases, with 7 bases of the junction left unmatched. Germline assignment: CDR1 SEHNR and CDR2 FQNEAQ (reference sequence). The CDR3 sequence is 16 residues long. The CDR3 sequence is CASSLVTSGYTDTQYF. DNA for the CDR3: TGTGCCAGCAGCCTAGTGACTAGCGGGTACACAGATACGCAGTATTTT.

The rearrangement joins TRBV30 to TRBJ2-7; 7 bases match TRBD1. Trimming cost V 1 base and J 1 base; bases outside gene matches: 4. CDR1 is GTSNPN and CDR2 is SVGIG in the germline V gene (reference sequence). The CDR3 is made up of 14 amino acids. CDR3 coding DNA: TGTGCCTGGAGTGCTCCGGGACAGTCCTACGAGCAGTACTTC. This codes for CAWSAPGQSYEQYF.

V gene TRBV11-2 combines with J gene TRBJ2-7; possible D gene TRBD2, 5 bases. There are 13 residues in the CDR3. With 7 bases removed from V and 6 bases from J, the gap between germline ends came to 16 bases. Germline CDR1 is SGHAT and CDR2 is FQNNGV. The CDR3, as DNA: TGTGCCAGCACCGTAGGGAGCACGACCGAGCAGTACTTC. Translated: CASTVGSTTEQYF.

The gene calls are TRBV3-1 (or the pseudogene TRBV3-2) and TRBJ2-1; possible D gene TRBD2, 6 bases. Germline lookup yields CDR1 LGHDT and CDR2 YNNKEL (reference sequence). V shed 2 bases and J shed 15 bases, with 11 bases lying between them. The CDR3 has 11 residues. The CDR3 protein is CASSQMLAMFF. The CDR3 DNA follows: TGTGCCAGCAGCCAAATGCTAGCGATGTTCTTC.

The chain uses TRBV12-3 or TRBV12-4 and TRBJ2-1; D call uncertain. Trimming took 4 bases from V and 8 from J, leaving 6 bases between them. The CDR3 length is 11 residues. The CDR3 loop is CASSYQDEQFF. For the CDR3, the DNA is TGTGCCAGCAGTTATCAGGATGAGCAGTTCTTC.

V usage is TRBV19 and J usage is TRBJ2-7, with TRBD1 identical over 8 bases. Per the germline V gene, CDR1 is LNHDA and CDR2 is SQIVND (reference sequence). Trimming took 6 bases from V and 3 from J; bases not matched to a gene: 4. This CDR3 is 13 amino acids long. The CDR3, as DNA: TGTGCCAGTAGCGTGACAGGGGACTACGAGCAGTACTTC. This gives the protein CASSVTGDYEQYF.

The chain recombines TRBV7-9 with TRBJ2-7, with 14 bases lining up with TRBD2. V shed 6 bases and J 2 bases; nucleotides not matched to a gene: 6. Per germline, CDR1 SEHNR and CDR2 FQNEAQ (reference sequence). The CDR3 has 16 residues. The CDR3 region is CASRGLAGGVTYEQYF. In DNA form, the CDR3 reads TGTGCCAGCAGAGGACTAGCGGGAGGTGTCACCTACGAGCAGTACTTC.

V gene TRBV19 combines with J gene TRBJ2-1, with 10 bases aligning to TRBD2. Germline CDR1 is LNHDA and CDR2 is SQIVND (reference sequence). Losses at the gene ends were 5 bases for V and 9 bases for J; bases not matched to a gene: 7. The length of the CDR3 is 14 residues. The CDR3 loop reads CASSLASGSGEQFF. For the CDR3, the DNA is TGTGCCAGTAGTTTGGCTAGCGGGAGTGGTGAGCAGTTCTTC.

V gene TRBV11-2 combines with J gene TRBJ2-7; tentatively, D is TRBD2 (6 bases). CDR3 size: 16 residues. Per the germline V gene, CDR1 is SGHAT and CDR2 is FQNNGV. The V and J ends lost 5 bases and 1 base respectively, with 18 bases between them. The CDR3 loop is CASSPGPAGPSYEQYF. As DNA, the CDR3 is TGTGCCAGCAGCCCAGGGCCCGCGGGGCCTTCCTACGAGCAGTACTTC. Filled out from reference TRBV11-2 and TRBJ2-7, the complete variable domain reads EAGVAQSPRYKIIEKRQSVAFWCNPISGHATLYWYQQILGQGPKLLIQFQNNGVVDDSQLPKDRFSAERLKGVDSTLKIQPAKLEDSAVYLCASSPGPAGPSYEQYFGPGTRLTVT.

CDR3 coding DNA: TGTGCCAGCAGCCCACAGGGGGTCTCTGGAAACACCATATATTTT. It specifies CASSPQGVSGNTIYF. This chain connects TRBV9 to TRBJ1-3, with 8 bases lining up with TRBD1. V dropped 4 bases and J dropped 0; count of bases not matched to a gene: 3. The germline CDR1 and CDR2 sequences are SGDLS and YYNGEE. CDR3 length: 15 residues.

The rearrangement links TRBV4-1 to TRBJ1-6, with TRBD1 identical over 8 bases. CDR1 MGHRA and CDR2 YSYEKL come from the germline V gene. This CDR3 comprises 17 residues. Trimming took 2 bases from V and 0 from J; bases not matched to a gene: 3. CDR3 region: CASSQQGAGSYNSPLHF. CDR3 coding DNA: TGCGCCAGCAGCCAACAGGGGGCAGGCTCCTATAATTCACCCCTCCACTTT.

This chain links TRBV7-9 with TRBJ1-1, with TRBD1 matching 11 bases. The CDR3 is made up of 15 amino acids. With V trimmed by 5 bases and J by 5 bases, 7 bases remained unmatched. CDR1 and CDR2 (germline): SEHNR, FQNEAQ (reference sequence). DNA for the CDR3: TGTGCCAGCAGCCCTCGGGACAGGGGGAAAACTGAAGCTTTCTTT. It specifies CASSPRDRGKTEAFF.

This clone came up once. The chain is built from TRBV28 and TRBJ1-2, with TRBD1 matching over 8 bases. V shed 5 bases, J shed 8 bases, and the junction held 10 bases outside the gene matches. The CDR3 runs 14 residues. In germline, CDR1 is MDHEN, CDR2 SYDVKM. CDR3 sequence reads: CASSPPTGVPGYTF. CDR3 bases: TGTGCCAGCAGTCCACCGACAGGGGTCCCAGGCTACACCTTC.

The chain joins TRBV7-2 to TRBJ2-7, with a possible D match to TRBD1 (6 bases). The germline V and J ends were trimmed by 3 bases and 3 bases, with 9 bases remaining between them. The CDR3 totals 13 residues. Germline CDR1 is SGHTA and CDR2 is FQGNSA. The CDR3 DNA sequence: TGTGCCAGCAGCTTGAACAGGGACTACGAGCAGTACTTC. The encoded protein is CASSLNRDYEQYF.

J is TRBJ2-1 and V is TRBV9; 7 bases agree with TRBD2. CDR1 is SGDLS, CDR2 YYNGEE, per germline. Losses at the gene ends were 2 bases for V and 1 base for J; bases not matched to a gene: 6. The CDR3 consists of 16 residues. CDR3 residues: CASSVGGGRSYNEQFF. The CDR3 coding sequence is TGTGCCAGCAGCGTTGGGGGAGGGAGGTCCTACAATGAGCAGTTCTTC.

The rearrangement joins TRBV19 to TRBJ2-6; D gene uncertain. The CDR3 is made up of 14 amino acids. Trimming left V 6 bases short and J 4 bases short, with 10 bases between. Germline CDR1 LNHDA, CDR2 SQIVND (reference sequence). The CDR3 DNA reads TGTGCCAGTAGCGAGTACCACGGGGCCAACGTCCTGACTTTC. Amino acids: CASSEYHGANVLTF.

This chain connects TRBV6-5 to TRBJ1-2; weak D call: TRBD1 (6 bases). Germline loops: CDR1 MNHEY, CDR2 SVGAGI. The CDR3 length is 15 residues. The ends were cut back, 0 bases at V and 7 bases at J, with 15 bases in the middle. In DNA, the CDR3 is TGTGCCAGCAGTTACTCTTACAGGGACCTAGGTGGCTACACCTTC. Its protein is CASSYSYRDLGGYTF.

V and J are TRBV19 and TRBJ1-3; D remains unclear. Germline V gene data show CDR1 as LNHDA and CDR2 as SQIVND (reference sequence). The CDR3 is 19 residues long. The V gene lost 4 bases and the J gene lost 2 bases, with 24 bases spanning the gap. CDR3 protein: CASSTSPAVMSRAGNTIYF. In nucleotides, the CDR3 is TGTGCCAGTAGTACTTCCCCGGCGGTGATGTCTAGAGCTGGAAACACCATATATTTT.

V usage is TRBV24-1 and J usage is TRBJ2-4, with 8 bases aligning to TRBD1. CDR3 size: 15 residues. Looked up from germline, CDR1 is KGHDR and CDR2 is SFDVKD. V was pared by 12 bases and J by 2 bases, with 11 bases of the junction left unmatched. CDR3 protein: CASLPGQDTKNIQYF. CDR3 in DNA: TGTGCCTCGCTACCGGGACAGGATACCAAAAACATTCAGTACTTC.

The V call is TRBV28, the J call TRBJ2-6; a possible D gene is TRBD1 (6 bases). V lost 6 bases and J lost 1, with 13 bases in between. Germline CDR1 reads MDHEN; CDR2 reads SYDVKM. The CDR3 runs to 16 residues. The CDR3 protein is CASRTTGTSGANVLTF. The DNA for the CDR3 is TGTGCCAGCAGGACGACAGGCACTTCTGGGGCCAACGTCCTGACTTTC. Filled out from reference TRBV28 and TRBJ2-6, the complete variable domain reads DVKVTQSSRYLVKRTGEKVFLECVQDMDHENMFWYRQDPGLGLRLIYFSYDVKMKEKGDIPEGYSVSREKKERFSLILESASTNQTSMYLCASRTTGTSGANVLTFGAGSRLTVL.

This chain links TRBV6-1 with TRBJ2-1; 7 bases agree with TRBD1. The CDR3 runs to 16 residues. J lost 2 bases, V lost 2 bases, and 6 bases had no gene match. Germline V gene lookup returns CDR1 MNHNS and CDR2 SASEGT. CDR3: CASSEIRGTAYNEQFF. Written as DNA, the CDR3 is TGTGCCAGCAGTGAAATCAGGGGGACGGCCTACAATGAGCAGTTCTTC.